A single T cell receptor (beta chain) is shown here with its context. Its antigen remains unidentified. Produced via immunoSEQ multiplex PCR; TCRdb's table is partial and in-frame only. This table has some 52,000 clones, about nine tenths appearing once. Trimming shortened V by 3 bases and J by 5 bases, and 7 bases separated the two germline ends. CDR1 is MNHNS, CDR2 SASEGT, per germline. The CDR3 has 12 residues. The data were taken from a study of PD-1 blockade in classical Hodgkin lymphoma. Findings and limits, study-wide: Why repertoires differed is undefined; disease activity or prior therapy possibly contributed. At C4D1, TCR diversity had climbed significantly for CD4+ cells, though not for CD8+ cells. Newly diagnosed patients were reported to exhibit reduced baseline TCR diversity relative to healthy donors.

This sample's time point: cycle 4 day 1 (C4D1), after five to seven weeks of nivolumab. No patient escaped relapse after autologous stem cell transplantation, and brentuximab vedotin exposure varied. Here the sequenced sample was peripheral blood mononuclear cells (PBMCs), taken before the fourth cycle of nivolumab. The chain has TRBV6-1 and TRBJ1-2, with D hard to call. This sequence originates from a human donor with classical Hodgkin lymphoma. The CDR3 sequence: CASSDRHYGYTF. CDR3 bases: TGTGCCAGCAGTGATCGACATTATGGCTACACCTTC.